This T cell receptor beta chain was sequenced during a study of blood T cell repertoires in COVID-19. Across the whole study: Sites across the United States, Italy and Spain contributed samples from acute and convalescent COVID-19. PBMCs, B-cell-depleted T cells, or T cells were the source of the cDNA or gDNA that made up the material.

Worth noting for this clone: This sample includes further DNA sequences coding for the same CDR3.

As processed by the authors: Researchers report that nucleated cell counts were estimated from reference gene primer amplification. Clones were read by immunoSEQ multiplex PCR, and TCRdb kept only the in-frame ones, dropping some. The V and J calls and clone size come from that table; D and trimming were worked out from the DNA. The sample carries approximately 250,000 clones, approximately 90% recorded once. The V gene's germline CDR1 is SGDLS and CDR2 YYNGEE. V lost 1 base to trimming and J lost 4 bases, with 6 bases between them. The CDR3 spans 13 residues. The sequenced sample consisted of peripheral blood. The genes are TRBV9 and TRBJ1-5, with a possible D match to TRBD1 (5 bases). This clonotype was obtained from a man in his late teens or twenties with active or convalescent COVID-19. The CDR3 DNA reads TGTGCCAGCAGCGTATCAGGGAATCAGCCCCAGCATTTT. Amino acids: CASSVSGNQPQHF.